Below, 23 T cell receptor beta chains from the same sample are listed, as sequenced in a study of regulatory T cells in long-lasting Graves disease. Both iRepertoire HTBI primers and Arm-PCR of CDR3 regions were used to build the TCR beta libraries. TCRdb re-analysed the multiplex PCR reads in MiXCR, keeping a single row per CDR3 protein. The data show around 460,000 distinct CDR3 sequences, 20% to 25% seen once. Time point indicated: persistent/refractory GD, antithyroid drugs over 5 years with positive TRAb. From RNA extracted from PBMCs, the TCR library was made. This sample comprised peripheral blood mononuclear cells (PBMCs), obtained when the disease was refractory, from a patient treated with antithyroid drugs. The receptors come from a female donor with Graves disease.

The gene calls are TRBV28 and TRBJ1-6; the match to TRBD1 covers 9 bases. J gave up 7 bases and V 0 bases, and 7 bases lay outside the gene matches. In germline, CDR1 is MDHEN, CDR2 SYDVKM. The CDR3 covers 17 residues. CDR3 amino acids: CASSLWLGDRDNSPLHF. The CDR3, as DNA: TGTGCCAGCAGTTTATGGTTAGGGGACAGGGACAATTCACCCCTCCACTTT.

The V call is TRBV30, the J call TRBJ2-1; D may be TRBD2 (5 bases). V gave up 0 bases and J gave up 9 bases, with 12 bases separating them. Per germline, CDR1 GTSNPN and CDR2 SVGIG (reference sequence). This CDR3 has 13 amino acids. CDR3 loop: CAWSVLGRSEQFF. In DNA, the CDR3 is TGTGCCTGGAGTGTACTAGGACGGAGTGAGCAGTTCTTC.

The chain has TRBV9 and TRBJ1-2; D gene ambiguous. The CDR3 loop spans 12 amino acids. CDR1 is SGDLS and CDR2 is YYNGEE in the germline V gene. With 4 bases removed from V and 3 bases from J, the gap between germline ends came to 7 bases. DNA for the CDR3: TGTGCCAGCAGCCCCTCGTACTATGGCTACACCTTC. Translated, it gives CASSPSYYGYTF.

CDR3 sequence (DNA): TGTGCCAGCAGTGCCCAGAGACTAGAATACAATGAGCAGTTCTTC. Translating it yields CASSAQRLEYNEQFF. The chain joins TRBV6-1 to TRBJ2-1, with a weak D call TRBD2 (6 bases). CDR3 size: 15 residues. Trimming removed 4 bases at V and 4 bases at J, with 14 bases between. Per germline, CDR1 MNHNS and CDR2 SASEGT.

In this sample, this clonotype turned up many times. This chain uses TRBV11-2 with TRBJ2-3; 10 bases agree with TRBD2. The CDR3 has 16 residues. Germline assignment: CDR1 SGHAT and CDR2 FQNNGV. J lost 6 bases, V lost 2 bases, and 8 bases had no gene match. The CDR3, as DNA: TGTGCCAGCAGCTTACCCCAGCTAGCGGGAGACGATACGCAGTATTTT. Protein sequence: CASSLPQLAGDDTQYF.

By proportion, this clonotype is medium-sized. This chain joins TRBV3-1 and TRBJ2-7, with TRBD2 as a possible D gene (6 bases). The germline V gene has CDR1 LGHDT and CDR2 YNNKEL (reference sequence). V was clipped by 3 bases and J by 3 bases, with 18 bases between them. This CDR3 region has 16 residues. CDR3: CASSQVPSPRDYEQYF. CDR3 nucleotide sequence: TGTGCCAGCAGCCAGGTACCCTCCCCGCGGGACTACGAGCAGTACTTC.

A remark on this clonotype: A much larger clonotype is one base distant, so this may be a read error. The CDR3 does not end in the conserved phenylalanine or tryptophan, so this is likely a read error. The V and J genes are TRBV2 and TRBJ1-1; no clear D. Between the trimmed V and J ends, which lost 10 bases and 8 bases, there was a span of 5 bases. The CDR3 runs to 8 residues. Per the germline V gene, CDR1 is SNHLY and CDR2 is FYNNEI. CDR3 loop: CANREAFS. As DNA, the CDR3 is TGTGCCAACCGGGAAGCTTTCTCT.

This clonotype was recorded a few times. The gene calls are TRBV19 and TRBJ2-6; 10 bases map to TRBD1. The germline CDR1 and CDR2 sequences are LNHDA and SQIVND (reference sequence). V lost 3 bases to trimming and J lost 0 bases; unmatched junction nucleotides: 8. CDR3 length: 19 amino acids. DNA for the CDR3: TGTGCCAGTAGTATCTTAATGACAGGGGGCGCCTCTGGGGCCAACGTCCTGACTTTC. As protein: CASSILMTGGASGANVLTF.

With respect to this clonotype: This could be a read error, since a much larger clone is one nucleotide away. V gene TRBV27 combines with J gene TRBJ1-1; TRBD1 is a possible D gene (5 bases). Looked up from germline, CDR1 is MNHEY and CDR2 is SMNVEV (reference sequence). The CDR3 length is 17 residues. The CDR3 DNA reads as TGTACCAGCAGTTCCCGCGGACACTCATTTGGTTTGACTGAAGCTTTCTTT. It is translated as CTSSSRGHSFGLTEAFF.

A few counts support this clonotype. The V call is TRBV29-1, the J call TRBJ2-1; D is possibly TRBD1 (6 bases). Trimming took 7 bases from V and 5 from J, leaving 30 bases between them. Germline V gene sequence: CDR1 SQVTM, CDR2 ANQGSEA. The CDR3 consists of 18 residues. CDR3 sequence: CSAGKGHPLGPSDNEQFF. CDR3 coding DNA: TGCAGCGCAGGAAAGGGACATCCCTTGGGGCCTTCCGACAATGAGCAGTTCTTC.

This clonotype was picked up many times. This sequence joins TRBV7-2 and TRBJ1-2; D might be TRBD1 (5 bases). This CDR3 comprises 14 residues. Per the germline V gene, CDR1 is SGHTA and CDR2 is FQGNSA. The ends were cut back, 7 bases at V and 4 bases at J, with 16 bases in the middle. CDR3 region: CASTPVGGGYGYTF. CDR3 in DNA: TGTGCCAGCACCCCTGTTGGGGGAGGCTATGGCTACACCTTC.

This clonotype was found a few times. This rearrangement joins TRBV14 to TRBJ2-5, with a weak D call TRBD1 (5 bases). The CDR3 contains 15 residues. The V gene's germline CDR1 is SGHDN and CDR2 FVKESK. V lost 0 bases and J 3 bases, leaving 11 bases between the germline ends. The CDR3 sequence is CASSQEYGREETQYF. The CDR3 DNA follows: TGTGCCAGCAGCCAAGAATATGGCAGGGAAGAGACCCAGTACTTC.

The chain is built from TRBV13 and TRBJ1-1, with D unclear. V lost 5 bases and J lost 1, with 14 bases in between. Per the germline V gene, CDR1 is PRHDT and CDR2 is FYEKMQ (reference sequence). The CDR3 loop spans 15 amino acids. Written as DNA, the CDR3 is TGTGCCAGCAGCAACACCATTACACCGAACACTGAAGCTTTCTTT. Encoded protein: CASSNTITPNTEAFF.

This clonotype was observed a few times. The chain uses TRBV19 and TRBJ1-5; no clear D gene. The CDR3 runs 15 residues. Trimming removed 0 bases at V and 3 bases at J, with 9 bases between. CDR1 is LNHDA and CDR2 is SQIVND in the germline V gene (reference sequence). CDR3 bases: TGTGCCAGTAGTATAGAGGGCAACATCAATCAGCCCCAGCATTTT. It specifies CASSIEGNINQPQHF.

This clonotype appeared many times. The CDR3 DNA follows: TGTGCCAGCAGTTTATGGGGGGCTAACTACGAGCAGTACTTC. This gives the protein CASSLWGANYEQYF. The chain links TRBV27 to TRBJ2-7; either TRBD1 or TRBD2 may fit D (6 bases each). This CDR3 is 14 amino acids long. Trimming removed 1 base from V and 3 bases from J, with 10 bases in between. Germline CDR1 MNHEY, CDR2 SMNVEV (reference sequence).

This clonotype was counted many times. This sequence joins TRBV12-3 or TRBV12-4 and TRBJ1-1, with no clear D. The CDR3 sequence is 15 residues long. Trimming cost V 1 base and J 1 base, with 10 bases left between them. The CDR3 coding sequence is TGTGCCAGCAGTTTAGACTTAAGTAGGAACACTGAAGCTTTCTTT. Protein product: CASSLDLSRNTEAFF.

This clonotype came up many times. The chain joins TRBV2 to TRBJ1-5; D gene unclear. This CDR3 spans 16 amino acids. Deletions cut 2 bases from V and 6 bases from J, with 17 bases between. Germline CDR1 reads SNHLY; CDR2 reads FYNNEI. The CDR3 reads CASSETGASAGQPQHF. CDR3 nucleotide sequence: TGTGCCAGCAGTGAAACCGGCGCCTCCGCAGGTCAGCCCCAGCATTTT.

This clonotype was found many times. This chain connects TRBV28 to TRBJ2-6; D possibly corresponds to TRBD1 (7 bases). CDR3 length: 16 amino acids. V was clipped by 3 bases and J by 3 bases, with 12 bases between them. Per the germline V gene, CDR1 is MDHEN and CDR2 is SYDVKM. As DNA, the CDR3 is TGTGCCAGCAGTTTGGAGGGGGCAGGTGGGGCCAACGTCCTGACTTTC. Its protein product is CASSLEGAGGANVLTF.

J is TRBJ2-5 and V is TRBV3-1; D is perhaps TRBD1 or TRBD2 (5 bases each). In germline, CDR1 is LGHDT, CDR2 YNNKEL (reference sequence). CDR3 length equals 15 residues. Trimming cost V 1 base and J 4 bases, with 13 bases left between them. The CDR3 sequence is CASSQGGTPLETQYF. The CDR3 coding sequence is TGTGCCAGCAGCCAAGGTGGGACCCCACTAGAGACCCAGTACTTC.

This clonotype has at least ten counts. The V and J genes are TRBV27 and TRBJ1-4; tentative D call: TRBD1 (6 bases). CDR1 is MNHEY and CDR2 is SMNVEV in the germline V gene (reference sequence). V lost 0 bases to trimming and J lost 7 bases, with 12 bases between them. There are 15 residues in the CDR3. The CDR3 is CASSLSMGGGEKLFF. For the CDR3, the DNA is TGTGCCAGCAGTTTATCGATGGGGGGCGGTGAAAAACTGTTTTTT.

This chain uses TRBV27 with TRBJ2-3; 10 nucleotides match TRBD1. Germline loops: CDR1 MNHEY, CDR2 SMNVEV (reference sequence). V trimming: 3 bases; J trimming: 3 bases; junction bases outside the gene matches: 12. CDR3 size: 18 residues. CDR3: CASSLVWGQGSVTDTQYF. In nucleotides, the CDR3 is TGTGCCAGCAGTTTGGTGTGGGGACAGGGGAGCGTGACAGATACGCAGTATTTT.

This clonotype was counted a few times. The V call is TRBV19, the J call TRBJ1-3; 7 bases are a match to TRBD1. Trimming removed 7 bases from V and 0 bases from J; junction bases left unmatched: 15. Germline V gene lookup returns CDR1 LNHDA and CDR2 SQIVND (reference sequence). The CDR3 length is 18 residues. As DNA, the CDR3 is TGTGCCAGTACCACGACAGGGAATAGCTGGTCCTCTGGAAACACCATATATTTT. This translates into CASTTTGNSWSSGNTIYF.

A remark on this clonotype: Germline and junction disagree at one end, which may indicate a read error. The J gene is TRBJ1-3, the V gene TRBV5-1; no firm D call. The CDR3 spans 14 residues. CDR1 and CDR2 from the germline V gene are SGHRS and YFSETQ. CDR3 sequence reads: CAGSFGVHGNTIYF. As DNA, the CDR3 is TGCGCCGGCAGTTTTGGGGTTCATGGAAACACCATATATTTT.